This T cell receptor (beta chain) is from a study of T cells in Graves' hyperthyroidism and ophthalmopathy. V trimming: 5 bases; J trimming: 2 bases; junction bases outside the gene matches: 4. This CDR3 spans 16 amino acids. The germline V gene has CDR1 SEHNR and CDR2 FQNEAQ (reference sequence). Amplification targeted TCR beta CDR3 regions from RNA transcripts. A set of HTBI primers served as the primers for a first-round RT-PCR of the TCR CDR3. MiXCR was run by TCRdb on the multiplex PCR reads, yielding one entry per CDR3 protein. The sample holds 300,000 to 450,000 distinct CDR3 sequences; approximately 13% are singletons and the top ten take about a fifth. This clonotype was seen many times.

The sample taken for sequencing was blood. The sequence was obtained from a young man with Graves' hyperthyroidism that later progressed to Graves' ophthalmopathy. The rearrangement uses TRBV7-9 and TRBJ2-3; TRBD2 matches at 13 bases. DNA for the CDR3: TGTGCCAGCAGCCGGACTAGCGGGGGAGACACAGATACGCAGTATTTT. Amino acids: CASSRTSGGDTDTQYF. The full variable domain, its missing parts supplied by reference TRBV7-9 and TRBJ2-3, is DTGVSQNPRHKITKRGQNVTFRCDPISEHNRLYWYRQTLGQGPEFLTYFQNEAQLEKSRLLSDRFSAERPKGSFSTLEIQRTEQGDSAMYLCASSRTSGGDTDTQYFGPGTRLTVL.